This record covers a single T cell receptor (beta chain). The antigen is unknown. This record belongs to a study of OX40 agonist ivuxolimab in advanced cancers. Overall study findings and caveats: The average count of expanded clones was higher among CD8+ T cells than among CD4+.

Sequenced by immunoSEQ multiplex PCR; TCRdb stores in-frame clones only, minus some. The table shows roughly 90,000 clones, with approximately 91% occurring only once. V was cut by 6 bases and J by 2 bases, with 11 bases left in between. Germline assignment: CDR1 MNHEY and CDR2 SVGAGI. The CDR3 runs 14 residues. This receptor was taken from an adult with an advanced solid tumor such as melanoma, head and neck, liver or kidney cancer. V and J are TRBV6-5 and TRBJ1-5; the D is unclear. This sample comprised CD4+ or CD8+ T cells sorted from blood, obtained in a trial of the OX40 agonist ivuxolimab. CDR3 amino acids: CASSSSGRNQPQHF. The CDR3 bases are TGTGCCAGCAGCTCGTCTGGCCGCAATCAGCCCCAGCATTTT.